The 7 T cell receptor beta chains given below trace back to one sample, sequenced in a study of T-cell reconstitution after alpha-beta-depleted transplantation in children. The authors prepared the TCRbeta library with unique molecular identifiers. TCRdb reanalysed the PCR reads using MiXCR and keeps one entry per CDR3 protein. Here the sample spans some 590,000 distinct CDR3 sequences, under 12% being singletons. The source was PBMCs from the stem cell graft donor, collected from the stem cell graft. These receptors were obtained from a human donor who donated a stem cell graft to a child with acute myeloid leukemia.

This CDR3 reads CSVGIRGRAVDTQYF. CDR3 bases: TGCAGCGTCGGAATAAGGGGACGGGCTGTAGATACGCAGTATTTT. The gene calls are TRBV29-1 and TRBJ2-3; either TRBD1 or TRBD2 may fit D (5 bases each). Trimming removed 6 bases from V and 5 bases from J, with 21 bases in between. The length of the CDR3 is 15 residues. Germline CDR1 reads SQVTM; CDR2 reads ANQGSEA.

This clonotype was picked up many times. The chain employs TRBV20-1 and TRBJ2-2; the match to TRBD2 covers 8 bases. V lost 8 bases, J lost 1 base, and 9 bases stayed unmatched. The CDR3 covers 15 residues. The germline V gene has CDR1 DFQATT and CDR2 SNEGSKA (reference sequence). The CDR3 protein is CSRTTGGRNTGELFF. The CDR3 nucleotides read TGCAGTCGAACGACGGGGGGGCGGAACACCGGGGAGCTGTTTTTT.

Details on this clonotype: The germline gene is not matched at one end of the junction; a read error may be the cause. The chain employs TRBV7-9 and TRBJ2-5; TRBD1 aligns across 8 bases. CDR1 SEHNR and CDR2 FQNEAQ come from the germline V gene (reference sequence). This CDR3 contains 15 residues. The CDR3 sequence: CASCLEARGRETQYF. In DNA, the CDR3 is TGTGCCAGCTGCTTAGAGGCCAGGGGGCGAGAGACCCAGTACTTC.

The sample holds many counts of this clonotype. This chain uses TRBV28 with TRBJ2-1; the D is unclear. Germline V CDR1 and CDR2: MDHEN, SYDVKM. The CDR3 contains 12 residues. V shed 1 base and J shed 9 bases, with 7 bases lying between them. The CDR3 nucleotides are TGTGCCAGCAGTTTATTTGGCGTTGAGCAGTTCTTC. Its translation: CASSLFGVEQFF. Variable domain in full (rest from reference TRBV28 and TRBJ2-1): DVKVTQSSRYLVKRTGEKVFLECVQDMDHENMFWYRQDPGLGLRLIYFSYDVKMKEKGDIPEGYSVSREKKERFSLILESASTNQTSMYLCASSLFGVEQFFGPGTRLTVL.

This clonotype turned up a few times. The gene calls are TRBV29-1 and TRBJ2-1; no clear D gene. V lost 7 bases and J lost 4, with 11 bases in between. The CDR3 runs to 12 residues. Germline CDR1 reads SQVTM; CDR2 reads ANQGSEA. CDR3 loop: CSAPESYNEQFF. The CDR3 DNA sequence: TGCAGCGCCCCTGAGAGTTACAATGAGCAGTTCTTC.

J is TRBJ1-1 and V is TRBV11-2; 10 bases fit TRBD1. The ends lost 3 bases at V and 1 base at J; junction bases unmatched: 8. The germline V gene has CDR1 SGHAT and CDR2 FQNNGV. This CDR3 has 17 amino acids. The DNA of the CDR3 is TGTGCCAGCAGCTTGATCGGGACAGGGGTGTGGAACACTGAAGCTTTCTTT. This codes for CASSLIGTGVWNTEAFF.

This clonotype has just a few counts. The chain couples TRBV19 to TRBJ1-1; TRBD1 matches at 8 bases. Germline V gene sequence: CDR1 LNHDA, CDR2 SQIVND (reference sequence). The CDR3 runs to 13 residues. With 7 bases clipped from V and 5 bases from J, the junction kept 6 bases outside the gene matches. This CDR3 is CASTATGGTEAFF. CDR3 sequence (DNA): TGTGCCAGTACCGCAACAGGGGGGACTGAAGCTTTCTTT.